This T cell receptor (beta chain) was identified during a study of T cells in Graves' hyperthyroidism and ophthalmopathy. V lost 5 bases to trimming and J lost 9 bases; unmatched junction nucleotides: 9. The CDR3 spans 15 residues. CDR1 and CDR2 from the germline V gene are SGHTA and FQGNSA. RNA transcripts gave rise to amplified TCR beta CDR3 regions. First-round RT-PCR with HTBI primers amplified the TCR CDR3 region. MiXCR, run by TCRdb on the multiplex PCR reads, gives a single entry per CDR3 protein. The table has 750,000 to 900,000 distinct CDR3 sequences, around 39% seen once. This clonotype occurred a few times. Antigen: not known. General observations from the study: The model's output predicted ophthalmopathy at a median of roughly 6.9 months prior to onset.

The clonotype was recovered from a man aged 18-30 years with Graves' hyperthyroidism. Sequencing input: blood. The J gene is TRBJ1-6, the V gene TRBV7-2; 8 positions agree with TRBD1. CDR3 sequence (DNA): TGTGCCAGCAGCGCCCGGGGCAGGGGGCGTTCACCCCTCCACTTT. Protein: CASSARGRGRSPLHF.